This TCR beta chain is from a study of Graves' ophthalmopathy and Graves' hyperthyroidism. This clonotype was found many times. Investigators amplified TCR beta CDR3 regions from RNA transcripts. HTBI primers were used in a first-round RT-PCR, which preceded a second-round multiplex PCR. MiXCR, applied by TCRdb to the multiplex PCR reads, yields one record per CDR3 protein. This table has 600,000 to 700,000 distinct CDR3 sequences, 35% to 45% appearing once. This CDR3 spans 14 amino acids. V gave up 4 bases and J gave up 4 bases, with 16 bases separating them. CDR1 and CDR2 (germline): SQVTM, ANQGSEA. Patients with other autoimmune diseases, uncontrolled infections, pregnancy or lactation were excluded. The diagnosis combined clinical symptoms, thyroxine, TRAb, thyroid ultrasound and orbital computed tomography scans. The PBMC fraction was derived from 9.5 to 10 ml of fresh peripheral blood.

This receptor was obtained from an adult man with Graves' ophthalmopathy. This rearrangement joins TRBV29-1 to TRBJ2-5; maybe TRBD2 (5 bases). Source material: peripheral blood. CDR3 loop: CSVGLRLAGETQYF. CDR3 DNA: TGCAGCGTTGGGTTGCGGCTAGCTGGAGAGACCCAGTACTTC.